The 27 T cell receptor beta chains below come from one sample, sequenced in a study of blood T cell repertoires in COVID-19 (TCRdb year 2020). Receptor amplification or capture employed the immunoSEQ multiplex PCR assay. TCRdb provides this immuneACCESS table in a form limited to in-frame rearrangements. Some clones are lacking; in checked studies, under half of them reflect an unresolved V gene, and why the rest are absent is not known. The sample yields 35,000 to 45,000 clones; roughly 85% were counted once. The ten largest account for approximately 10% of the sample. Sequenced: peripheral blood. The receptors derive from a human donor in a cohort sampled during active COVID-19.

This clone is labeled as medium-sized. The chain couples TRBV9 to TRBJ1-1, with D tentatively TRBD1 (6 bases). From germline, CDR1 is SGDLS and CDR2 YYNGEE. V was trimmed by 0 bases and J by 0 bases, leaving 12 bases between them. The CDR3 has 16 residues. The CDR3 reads CASSVGVTGLNTEAFF. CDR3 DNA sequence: TGTGCCAGCAGCGTAGGGGTTACAGGGTTGAACACTGAAGCTTTCTTT.

Here the CDR3 reads CASSYSGISGTSGSEQYF. DNA for the CDR3: TGTGCCAGCAGTTACTCGGGCATATCCGGGACTAGCGGCTCCGAGCAGTACTTC. The chain has TRBV6-2 or TRBV6-3 and TRBJ2-7, with 11 bases identical to TRBD2. Losses at the gene ends were 0 bases for V and 6 bases for J; bases not matched to a gene: 13. The CDR3 contains 18 residues. Germline CDR1 MNHEY, CDR2 SVGEGT.

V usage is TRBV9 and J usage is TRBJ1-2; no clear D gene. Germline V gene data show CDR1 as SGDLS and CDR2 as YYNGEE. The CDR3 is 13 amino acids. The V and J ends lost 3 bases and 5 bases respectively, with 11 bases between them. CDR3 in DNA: TGTGCCAGCAGCGCCCTCTCGGGATATGGCTACACCTTC. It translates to CASSALSGYGYTF.

The DNA for the CDR3 is TGTGCCAGCAGCTTAGTCGGGACAGGGGGACGGACCGGGGAGCTGTTTTTT. This gives the protein CASSLVGTGGRTGELFF. The chain employs TRBV7-9 and TRBJ2-2, with 11 bases lining up with TRBD1. J lost 5 bases, V lost 1 base, and 6 bases had no gene match. This CDR3 has 17 amino acids. Germline V gene sequence: CDR1 SEHNR, CDR2 FQNEAQ (reference sequence).

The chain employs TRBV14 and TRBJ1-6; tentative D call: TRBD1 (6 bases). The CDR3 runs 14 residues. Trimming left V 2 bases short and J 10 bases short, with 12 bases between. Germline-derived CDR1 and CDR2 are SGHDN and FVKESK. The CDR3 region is CASSQQQGWSPLHF. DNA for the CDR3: TGTGCCAGCAGCCAACAACAGGGTTGGTCACCCCTCCACTTT.

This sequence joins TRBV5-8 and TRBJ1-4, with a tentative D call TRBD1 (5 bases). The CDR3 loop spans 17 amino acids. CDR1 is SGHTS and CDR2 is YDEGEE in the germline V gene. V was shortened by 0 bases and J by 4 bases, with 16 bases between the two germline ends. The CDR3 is CASSLGADTFFNEKLFF. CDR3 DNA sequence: TGTGCCAGCAGCTTGGGGGCGGACACGTTCTTTAATGAAAAACTGTTTTTT. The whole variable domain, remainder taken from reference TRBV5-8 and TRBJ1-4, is EAGVTQSPTHLIKTRGQQATLRCSPISGHTSVYWYQQALGLGLQFLLWYDEGEERNRGNFPPRFSGRQFPNYSSELNVNALELEDSALYLCASSLGADTFFNEKLFFGSGTQLSVL.

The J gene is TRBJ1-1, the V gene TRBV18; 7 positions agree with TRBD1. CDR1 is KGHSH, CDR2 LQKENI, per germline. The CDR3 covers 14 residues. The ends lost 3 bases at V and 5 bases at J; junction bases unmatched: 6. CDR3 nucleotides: TGTGCCAGCTCACCTCGACAGGGCAGGACTGAAGCTTTCTTT. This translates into CASSPRQGRTEAFF.

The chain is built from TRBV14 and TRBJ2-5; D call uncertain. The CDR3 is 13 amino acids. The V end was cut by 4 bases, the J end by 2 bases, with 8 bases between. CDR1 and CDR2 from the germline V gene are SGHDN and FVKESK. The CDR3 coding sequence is TGTGCCAGCAGCCTGAGATTTCAAGAGACCCAGTACTTC. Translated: CASSLRFQETQYF.

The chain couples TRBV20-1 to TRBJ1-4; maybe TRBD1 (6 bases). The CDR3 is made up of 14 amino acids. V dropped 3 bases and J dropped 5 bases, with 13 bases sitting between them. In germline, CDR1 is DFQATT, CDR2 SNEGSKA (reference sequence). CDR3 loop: CSASRTGMNEKLFF. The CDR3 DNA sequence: TGCAGTGCTAGTAGAACAGGGATGAATGAAAAACTGTTTTTT.

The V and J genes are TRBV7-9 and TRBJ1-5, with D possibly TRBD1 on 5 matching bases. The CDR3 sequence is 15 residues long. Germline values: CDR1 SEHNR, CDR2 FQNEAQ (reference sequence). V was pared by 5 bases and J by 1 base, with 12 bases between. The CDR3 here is CASSGGMSSNQPQHF. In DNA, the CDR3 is TGTGCCAGCAGCGGGGGGATGTCAAGCAATCAGCCCCAGCATTTT.

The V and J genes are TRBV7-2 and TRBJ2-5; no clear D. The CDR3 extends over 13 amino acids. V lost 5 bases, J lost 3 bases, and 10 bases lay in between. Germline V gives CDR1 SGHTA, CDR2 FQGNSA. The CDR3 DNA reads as TGTGCCAGCAGCCTCGTAGTGAAAGAGACCCAGTACTTC. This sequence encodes CASSLVVKETQYF.

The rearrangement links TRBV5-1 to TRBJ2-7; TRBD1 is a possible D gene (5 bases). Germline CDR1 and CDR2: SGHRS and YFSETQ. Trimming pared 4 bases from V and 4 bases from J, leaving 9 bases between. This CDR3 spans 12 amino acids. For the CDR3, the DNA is TGCGCCAGCAGCGATAGGGGTTACGAGCAGTACTTC. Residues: CASSDRGYEQYF.

The CDR3 coding sequence is TGTGCCAGCAGCTTACCGACAAATTCACCCCTCCACTTT. This gives the protein CASSLPTNSPLHF. The chain is built from TRBV7-2 and TRBJ1-6; D is uncertain. CDR1 is SGHTA, CDR2 FQGNSA, per germline. The V end lost 2 bases, the J end lost 7 bases, and 6 bases lay between the germline ends. The CDR3 covers 13 residues.

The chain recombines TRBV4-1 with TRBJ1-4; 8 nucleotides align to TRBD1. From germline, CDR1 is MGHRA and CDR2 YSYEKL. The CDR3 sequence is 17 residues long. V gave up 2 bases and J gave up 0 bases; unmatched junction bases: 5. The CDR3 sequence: CASSQQQGVATNEKLFF. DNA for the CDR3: TGCGCCAGCAGCCAACAACAGGGGGTTGCAACTAATGAAAAACTGTTTTTT.

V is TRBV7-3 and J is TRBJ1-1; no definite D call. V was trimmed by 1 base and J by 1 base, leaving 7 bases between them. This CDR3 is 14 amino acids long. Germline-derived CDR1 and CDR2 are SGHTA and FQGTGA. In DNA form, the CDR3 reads TGTGCCAGCAGCTTAAATCCAGGGAACACTGAAGCTTTCTTT. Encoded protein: CASSLNPGNTEAFF.

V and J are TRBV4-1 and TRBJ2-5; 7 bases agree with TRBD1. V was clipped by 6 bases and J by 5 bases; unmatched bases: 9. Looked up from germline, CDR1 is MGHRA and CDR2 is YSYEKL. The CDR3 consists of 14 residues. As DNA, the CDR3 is TGCGCCAGCAGTCTCACAGGGGTTGAGGAGACCCAGTACTTC. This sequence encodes CASSLTGVEETQYF.

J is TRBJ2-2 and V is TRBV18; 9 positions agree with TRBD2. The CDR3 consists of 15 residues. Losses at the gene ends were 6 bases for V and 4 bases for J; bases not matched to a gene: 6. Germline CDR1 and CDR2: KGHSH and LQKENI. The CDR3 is CASSPSGVPTGELFF. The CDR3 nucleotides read TGTGCCAGCTCGCCTAGCGGGGTGCCCACCGGGGAGCTGTTTTTT.

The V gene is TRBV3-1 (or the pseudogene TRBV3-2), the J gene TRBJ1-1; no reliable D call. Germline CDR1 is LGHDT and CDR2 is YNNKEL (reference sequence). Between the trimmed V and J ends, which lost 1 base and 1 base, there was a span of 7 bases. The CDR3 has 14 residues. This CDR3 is CASSQGQTNTEAFF. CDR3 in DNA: TGTGCCAGCAGCCAAGGACAAACGAACACTGAAGCTTTCTTT.

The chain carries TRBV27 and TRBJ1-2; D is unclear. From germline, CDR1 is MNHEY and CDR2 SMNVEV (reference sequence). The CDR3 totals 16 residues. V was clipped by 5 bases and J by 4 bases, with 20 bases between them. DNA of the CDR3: TGTGCCAGCAGTGCGGATCGGGGAGGTCCCAGCTATGGCTACACCTTC. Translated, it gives CASSADRGGPSYGYTF.

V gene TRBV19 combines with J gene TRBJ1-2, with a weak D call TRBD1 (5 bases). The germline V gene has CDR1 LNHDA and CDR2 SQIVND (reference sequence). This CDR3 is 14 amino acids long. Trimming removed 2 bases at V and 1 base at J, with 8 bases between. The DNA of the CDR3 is TGTGCCAGTAGTATAAACAGGAATAACTATGGCTACACCTTC. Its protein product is CASSINRNNYGYTF.

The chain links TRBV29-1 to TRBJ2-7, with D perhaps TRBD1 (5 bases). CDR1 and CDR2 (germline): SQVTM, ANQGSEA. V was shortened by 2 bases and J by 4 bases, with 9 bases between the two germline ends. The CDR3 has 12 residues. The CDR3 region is CSVERGGYEQYF. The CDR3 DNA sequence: TGCAGCGTTGAAAGGGGTGGATACGAGCAGTACTTC.

The DNA of the CDR3 is TGTGCCAGCAGCCGTGGACTTCCTAGCACAGATACGCAGTATTTT. Protein: CASSRGLPSTDTQYF. V gene TRBV3-1 (or the pseudogene TRBV3-2) combines with J gene TRBJ2-3, with D possibly matching TRBD2 (5 bases). The CDR3 runs 15 residues. Trimming left V 4 bases short and J 0 bases short, with 11 bases between. The germline V gene has CDR1 LGHDT and CDR2 YNNKEL (reference sequence).

CDR3: CATSRLGQGNTDTQYF. The CDR3 DNA reads as TGTGCCACCAGCAGATTGGGACAGGGTAACACAGATACGCAGTATTTT. The chain is built from TRBV15 and TRBJ2-3; 9 bases fit TRBD1. After removal of 2 bases from V and 2 bases from J, the junction contained 5 bases not matched to a gene. Per germline, CDR1 LNHNV and CDR2 YYDKDF (reference sequence). The CDR3 extends over 16 amino acids. Looking up the rest from reference TRBV15 and TRBJ2-3 gives the full variable domain: DAMVIQNPRYQVTQFGKPVTLSCSQTLNHNVMYWYQQKSSQAPKLLFHYYDKDFNNEADTPDNFQSRRPNTSFCFLDIRSPGLGDTAMYLCATSRLGQGNTDTQYFGPGTRLTVL.

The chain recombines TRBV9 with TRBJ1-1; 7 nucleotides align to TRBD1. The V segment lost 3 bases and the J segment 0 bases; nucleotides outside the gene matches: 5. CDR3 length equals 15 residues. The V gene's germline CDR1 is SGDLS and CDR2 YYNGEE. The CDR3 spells CASSGSGTVNTEAFF. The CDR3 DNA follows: TGTGCCAGCAGCGGATCCGGGACAGTGAACACTGAAGCTTTCTTT.

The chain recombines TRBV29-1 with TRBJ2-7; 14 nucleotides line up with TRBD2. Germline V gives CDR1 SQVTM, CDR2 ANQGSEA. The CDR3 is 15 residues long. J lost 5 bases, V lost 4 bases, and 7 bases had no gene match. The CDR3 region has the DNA TGCAGCGTTGTGGGGACTAGCGGGAGTTCCCACGAGCAGTACTTC. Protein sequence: CSVVGTSGSSHEQYF.

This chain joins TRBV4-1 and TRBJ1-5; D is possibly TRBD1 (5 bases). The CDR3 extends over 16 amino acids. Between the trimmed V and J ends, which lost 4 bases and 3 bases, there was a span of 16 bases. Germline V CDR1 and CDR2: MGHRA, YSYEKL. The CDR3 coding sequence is TGCGCCAGCAGCCCCCAGGGTTCAGGTACCAATCAGCCCCAGCATTTT. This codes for CASSPQGSGTNQPQHF.

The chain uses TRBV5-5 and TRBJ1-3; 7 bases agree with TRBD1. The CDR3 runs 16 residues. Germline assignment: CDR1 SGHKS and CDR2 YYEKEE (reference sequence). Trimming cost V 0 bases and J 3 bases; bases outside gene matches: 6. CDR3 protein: CASSLGATGDGNTIYF. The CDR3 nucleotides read TGTGCCAGCAGCTTGGGGGCCACAGGGGATGGAAACACCATATATTTT.